This TCR beta chain originates from a study of T cells after yellow fever vaccination (dated by TCRdb to between 2018 and 2021). General notes on the study: Staining for CD3, CD45RA, CCR7 and CD95 was used to sort memory subsets (EM, EMRA, CM and Tscm) on a BD FACS Aria III. The SMART-Seq v4 Ultra Low Input RNA kit was used to prepare libraries from fractions with low cell numbers. To follow T-cell clones before and after primary and booster YFV17D yellow fever vaccination, bulk TCR alpha and beta repertoires were sequenced over time. Two healthy male donors, one aged 18 to 29 and one aged 30 to 39 years, were included in the cohort. Blood samples were taken at several timepoints before and after primary and secondary immunization, and bulk PBMC replicates and cell subsets were isolated. Memory subsets were sorted on days 0, 15 and 45 and at 18 months following primary vaccination, and on days 0, 15 and 45 following the 30-year booster. Broad study findings and their caveats: The study included only a couple of donors, which limits how far the findings can be generalized. After the booster, most of the clones that had expanded following primary vaccination were detected again (roughly 96% of CD4 and 88% of CD8), which suggests that memory was broadly maintained. A small share of clonotypes occurred in both CD4 and CD8 compartments, likely arising from convergent recombination. In the sorted memory subsets on day 0, nearly all of the vaccine-responding clonotypes fell below detection. Computational filtering was required because FACS-sorted repertoires could contain abundant contaminating clonotypes from the bulk population. Compared with the primary T-cell response, the secondary T-cell response was weaker but faster, peaking on day 5 rather than day 15.

Synthesis of TCR cDNA relied on 5'RACE template switching, a step that introduced a universal primer site along with unique molecular identifiers. Priming of cDNA synthesis was performed from both the TCR alpha and TCR beta constant segments. Library amplification involved two PCR steps, and the second step added sample barcodes and sequencing adapters. Sequencing of the libraries was done on either Illumina HiSeq 2500 (2x100 bp) or NovaSeq (2x150 bp). The authors' pipeline ran thus. MIGEC handled demultiplexing of reads and collapsing into UMI consensus sequences, while MiXCR performed V(D)J alignment. Using edgeR on replicate PBMC samples, clonotypes were called vaccine-responding if FDR was below 0.01 and the log2 fold change was above 5 up to day 15. Each bulk clonotype was labeled CD4 or CD8 based on which sequenced repertoire, CD4 or CD8, contained the clonotype at higher abundance. To estimate the distribution of each clone across memory phenotypes, clonotype frequencies in memory subsets were weighted by FACS-sorted cell numbers. TCRdb trimmed public reads at Q25 via fastp, called clones via MiXCR and kept in-frame beta chains. Every entry covers one CDR3 protein and lists the most common genes and DNA from its rows. These V and J calls originate from TCRdb's pipeline instead of the authors' own analysis. In this sample the table shows 12,000 or so distinct CDR3 sequences, about 5.8% of which occur a single time. The top ten clonotypes cover about 0.92% of the sample.

The V and J ends are trimmed by 2 bases and 5 bases, leaving 12 bases between them. Spanning cysteine to phenylalanine, the CDR3 consists of 13 amino acids. This entry keeps only the CDR3 DNA: 39 bases, framed from base 1. Based on the germline V gene (reference sequence), the CDR1 and CDR2 sequences are GTSNPN and SVGIG. Ten or more counts support this clonotype. Base qualities are not recorded, but no much larger clone differs from it by a single base. What the treatment or condition label conveys for this sample: live attenuated yellow fever vaccine strain. A standard Ficoll-Paque protocol was used to isolate PBMCs from peripheral blood. The RNeasy Micro Kit was used to extract RNA from sorted memory subsets.

Rearrangement joined TRBV30 to TRBJ2-5, with TRBD2 as a weak D call on 5 bases. The source of this sequence is a man aged 30 to 45 who received the YFV17D yellow fever vaccine. The input for sequencing was PBMCs, either bulk or a sorted T-cell subset (CD4+, CD8+, memory, or dextramer-sorted; not recorded which), taken on the day of the yellow fever booster vaccination. At the DNA level, the sequence is TGTGCCTGGAGTCGAGGGAGTAAGGAGACCCAGTACTTC. Its protein product is CAWSRGSKETQYF.